This TCR beta chain came from a study of human T cells and chemical hapten exposure. Time point defined: pre-sensitization, week 0. Treatment specified: therapeutic diphenylcyclopropenone sensitization with weekly scalp DPC. J was trimmed by 3 bases and V by 3 bases; bases with no gene match: 14. The germline gives CDR1 MGHRA, CDR2 YSYEKL. This CDR3 has 18 amino acids. Separate cDNA molecules received unique molecular identifiers, which the library attached to them. In TCRdb, the RACE reads were re-called with MiXCR into one record per CDR3 protein. Of around 300,000 distinct CDR3 sequences listed, 7.7% were seen once; the top ten hold 1.2%.

Source: whole blood, taken in connection with sensitization to the hapten diphenylcyclopropenone (DPC). This sequence originates from a man aged 18 to 35 with alopecia areata. Some clones in this sample may be carry-over from other donors' samples. The chain couples TRBV4-1 to TRBJ2-3; TRBD1 matches 8 bases. CDR3 region: CASSHRLGQGRRTDTQYF. CDR3 DNA sequence: TGCGCCAGCAGCCACCGACTTGGACAGGGAAGGCGAACAGATACGCAGTATTTT.